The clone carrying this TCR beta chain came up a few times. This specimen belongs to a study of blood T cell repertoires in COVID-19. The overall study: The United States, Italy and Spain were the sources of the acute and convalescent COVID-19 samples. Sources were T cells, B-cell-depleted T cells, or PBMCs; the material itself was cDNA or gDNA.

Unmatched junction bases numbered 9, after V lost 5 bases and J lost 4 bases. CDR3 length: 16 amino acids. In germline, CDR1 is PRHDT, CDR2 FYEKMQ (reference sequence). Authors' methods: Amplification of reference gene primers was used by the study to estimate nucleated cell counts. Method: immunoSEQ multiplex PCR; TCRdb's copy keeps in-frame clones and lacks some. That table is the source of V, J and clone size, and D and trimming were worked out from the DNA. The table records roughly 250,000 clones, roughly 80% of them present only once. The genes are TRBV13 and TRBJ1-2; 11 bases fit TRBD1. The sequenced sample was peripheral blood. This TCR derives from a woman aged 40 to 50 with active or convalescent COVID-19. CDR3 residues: CASSLYRDRGSYGYTF. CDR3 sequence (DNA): TGTGCCAGCAGCCTATACCGGGACAGGGGGAGCTATGGCTACACCTTC.